This T cell receptor (beta chain) was sequenced for a study of CD8+ T cells in alopecia areata. RNA was isolated and reverse transcribed to cDNA, the sequencing template. TCRdb's table, derived via immunoSEQ multiplex PCR, lists solely in-frame clones and lacks some. This sample yields 130,000 to 150,000 clones, of which more than 55% are seen a single time; 36% belongs to the top ten. Turning to this clone: What it recognizes is unknown.

Regarding the study as a whole: Patients displayed less clarity in TCR sharing than mice, a finding possibly related to HLA. In lesional scalp, particularly from alopecia totalis/universalis, clonality was higher than in normal scalp.

Germline V gene data show CDR1 as SGHRS and CDR2 as YFSETQ. With 8 bases removed from V and 4 bases from J, the gap between germline ends came to 18 bases. There are 14 residues in the CDR3. Sequenced: CD8+ T cells sorted from blood. This clonotype originated in a human donor in good health. The rearrangement joins TRBV5-1 to TRBJ1-2; D is perhaps TRBD1 (6 bases). CDR3 residues: CARLELAGAYGYTF. The CDR3 bases are TGCGCCAGACTCGAGTTGGCAGGGGCCTATGGCTACACCTTC.